The entry below describes one TCR beta chain. Many counts were recorded for this clonotype. Its antigen target is currently unknown. The sample holds no much larger clone one base away, and base qualities are not on file. The data were taken from a study of CD8 T cells in ankylosing spondylitis (dated by TCRdb to about 2017). For the wider study: T cell receptor beta repertoires were profiled in healthy donors and ankylosing spondylitis patients so that disease-linked TCR variants could be found. Peripheral blood was sampled, and synovial fluid was additionally collected from ankylosing spondylitis patients. In total, the full study cohort was made up of about 99 healthy donors and 25 ankylosing spondylitis patients.

Per the germline V gene, SGDLS is the CDR1 and YYNGEE is the CDR2. The CDR3 sequence holds 15 residues, the cysteine and phenylalanine included. Just CDR3 DNA is preserved here, 45 bases in frame from base 1. From V the trimming removes 5 bases and from J it removes 3 bases, while the gene matches leave 5 bases of the junction unaccounted for. Paper-wide results and their limitations: The disease-linked clones were reported as significantly enriched in matched synovial fluid samples from ankylosing spondylitis patients. A TCR beta motif made up of several highly homologous amino acid variants appeared to be characteristic of blood from ankylosing spondylitis patients. Some motif variants had previously been reported in the synovial fluid and blood of reactive arthritis patients, which suggests shared mechanisms of disease initiation. A CD8+ phenotype was shown by the disease-linked clones, which were found at relatively low frequencies in peripheral blood.

The sequencer was an Illumina HiSeq 2500. TCR beta libraries were prepared by quantitative 5'-RACE with molecular barcodes. The study's own analysis went as follows. A new computational method, built on a probabilistic model of VDJ rearrangement, was used to identify disease-linked TCR variants. TCRdb itself trimmed the public reads at Q25 with fastp, ran MiXCR and retained productive beta chains. Each CDR3 protein gets just one entry, which takes the most common genes and DNA from the rows behind it. The V and J calls and clone size are TCRdb's, not the authors'. This sample gives hundreds of thousands of distinct CDR3 sequences in total; 7.5% to 9% of them show up just once. Under 7.5% of the sample is taken by the ten largest.

Material: blood, either unsorted or a sorted T cell fraction (not recorded which). This sequence originates from a male donor with ankylosing spondylitis or in good health (not recorded which). The V and J genes are TRBV9 and TRBJ2-3, and 11 bases in between align with TRBD2. The CDR3 region: CASREGTSGTDTQYF. DNA sequence: TGTGCCAGCAGAGAGGGGACTAGCGGAACAGATACGCAGTATTTT.